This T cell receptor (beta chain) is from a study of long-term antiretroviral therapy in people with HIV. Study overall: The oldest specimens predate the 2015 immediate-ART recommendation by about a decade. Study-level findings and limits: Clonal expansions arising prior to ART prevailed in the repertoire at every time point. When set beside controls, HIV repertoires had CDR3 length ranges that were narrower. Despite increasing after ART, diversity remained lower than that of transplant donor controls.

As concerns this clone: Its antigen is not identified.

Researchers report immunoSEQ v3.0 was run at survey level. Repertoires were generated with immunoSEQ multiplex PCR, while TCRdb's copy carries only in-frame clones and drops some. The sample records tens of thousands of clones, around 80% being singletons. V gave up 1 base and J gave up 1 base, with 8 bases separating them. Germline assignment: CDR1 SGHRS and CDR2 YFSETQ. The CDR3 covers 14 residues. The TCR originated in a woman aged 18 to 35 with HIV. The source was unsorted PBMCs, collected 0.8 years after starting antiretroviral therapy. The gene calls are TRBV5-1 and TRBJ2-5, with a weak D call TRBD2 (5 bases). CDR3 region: CASSLRGSQETQYF. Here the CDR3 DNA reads TGCGCCAGCAGCTTGCGGGGATCCCAAGAGACCCAGTACTTC.